This T cell receptor (beta chain) was identified in a study of read filtering for tumor transcriptome and immune sequencing. Background on the study: Per sample, TCR-region reads ranged about 4.05 to 10.27 million by IR-seq, roughly 85 to 1273 by RNA-seq.

Germline V gene data show CDR1 as DFQATT and CDR2 as SNEGSKA (reference sequence). This CDR3 has 15 residues. The V and J ends lost 2 bases and 2 bases, in that order; junction bases with no gene match: 7. This library used 300 to 500 ng RNA and molecular barcoded adaptors spanning alpha/delta and beta/gamma chains. TCRdb independently ran MiXCR on the reads; one entry per CDR3 protein. The data show some 40,000 distinct CDR3 sequences, about 11% seen once. The specimen was a population of CD138-negative cells sorted from bone marrow. The clonotype originates from a donor aged 40 or older with multiple myeloma. The chain combines TRBV20-1 with TRBJ2-7; 9 bases are shared with TRBD1. Here the CDR3 reads CSARTEGTGPYEQYF. The CDR3 DNA follows: TGCAGTGCTAGAACGGAAGGGACAGGGCCCTACGAGCAGTACTTC.